This TCR beta chain appears in the sequencing data of a study of blood T cell repertoires in COVID-19. Across the study: Donors in the United States, Italy and Spain gave samples during acute or convalescent COVID-19. Sources were T cells, B-cell-depleted T cells, or PBMCs; the material itself was cDNA or gDNA.

In the authors' workflow: Reference gene primer amplification yielded estimated nucleated cell counts. Repertoires were generated with immunoSEQ multiplex PCR, while TCRdb's copy carries only in-frame clones and drops some. V and J calls and clone size come straight from that table; D and trimming were deduced from the DNA. The sample carries roughly 170,000 clones, 80% to 90% recorded once. V was cut by 3 bases and J by 5 bases, with 17 bases left in between. The CDR3 covers 15 residues. Germline values: CDR1 SGDLS, CDR2 YYNGEE. The chain employs TRBV9 and TRBJ1-2, with a tentative D call TRBD1 (5 bases). This sequence was found in a man aged 70 or older with active or convalescent COVID-19. Specimen: peripheral blood. Here the CDR3 DNA reads TGTGCCAGCAGCGCCGGGACTCCCCTAGGGTATGGCTACACCTTC. As protein: CASSAGTPLGYGYTF.